The subject of this entry is one T cell receptor beta chain. The target antigen is unknown. Primers for the PCR totalled 60 Vbeta and 13 Jbeta. The method was immunoSEQ multiplex PCR; TCRdb's version includes in-frame clones alone and lacks a portion of them. The sample lists about 120,000 clones, approximately 72% occurring once. The record originates from a study of cytomegalovirus exposure and HLA in healthy donors. For the study at large: Some 80 million unique TCRs from HLA-typed donors were held in an early data release. Across 350 to 400 genotyped donors, 65% to 90% landed in the Caucasian-associated ancestry cluster. Overall study findings and caveats: In an earlier analysis, about 87% or about 30%: the productive usage of most TCR beta V segments. A list of 150 or so TCR beta chains associated with cytomegalovirus was given.

Per germline, CDR1 MNHEY and CDR2 SVGAGI. The CDR3 runs to 13 residues. Trimming removed 6 bases from V and 3 bases from J, with 9 bases in between. Sequences were obtained from PBMCs. The clonotype comes from a man between 18 and 29 years old in good health and CMV-seronegative. The chain joins TRBV6-5 to TRBJ1-5; D is ambiguous. DNA of the CDR3: TGTGCCAGCAGCCCCTCACACAATCAGCCCCAGCATTTT. The encoded protein is CASSPSHNQPQHF.